The 11 T cell receptor beta chains below were found in one sample sequenced in a study of T cell responses to AZD1222 COVID-19 vaccine (dated by TCRdb to the early 2020s). The time point label for this specimen denotes: about 28 days (+/-7) after the second vaccine dose. Libraries were prepared through the immunoSEQ multiplex PCR assay. TCRdb obtained this table from immuneACCESS and retained in-frame rearrangements with V and J assigned. These tables miss some clones; where compared with another copy, unresolved V genes account for less than half of the shortfall, and the remainder is unexplained. The sample data list 150,000 to 200,000 clones, and about 90% of these were observed just once. Around 1% of the sample is held by the ten biggest clonotypes. The source was peripheral blood, collected 28 days after the second AZD1222 dose. All receptors derive from an adult who received the AZD1222 COVID-19 vaccine.

The chain has TRBV13 and TRBJ1-1, with D possibly matching TRBD1 (5 bases). CDR1 is PRHDT, CDR2 FYEKMQ, per germline (reference sequence). CDR3 length equals 13 residues. V was shortened by 5 bases and J by 5 bases, with 12 bases between the two germline ends. CDR3: CASSLTGVTEAFF. For the CDR3, the DNA is TGTGCCAGCAGCCTCACGGGGGTGACTGAAGCTTTCTTT.

This chain joins TRBV7-8 and TRBJ1-1, with D unresolved. The CDR3 is made up of 14 amino acids. CDR1 is SGHVS, CDR2 FQNEAQ, per germline. V was clipped by 2 bases and J by 1 base, with 8 bases between them. The CDR3 loop reads CASSLYGRNTEAFF. CDR3 in DNA: TGTGCCAGCAGCTTATACGGTCGGAACACTGAAGCTTTCTTT.

The chain carries TRBV10-3 and TRBJ1-3, with TRBD1 identical over 9 bases. The germline CDR1 and CDR2 sequences are ENHRY and SYGVKD. This CDR3 region has 14 residues. J was trimmed by 1 base and V by 10 bases; bases with no gene match: 5. This chain's CDR3 is CATTGTGSGNTIYF. In DNA, the CDR3 is TGTGCCACCACGGGGACAGGGTCTGGAAACACCATATATTTT.

CDR3 in DNA: TGTGCCAGCAGCGTAGAGACAGACCAAGAGACCCAGTACTTC. As protein: CASSVETDQETQYF. The V call is TRBV9, the J call TRBJ2-5, with a tentative D call TRBD1 (5 bases). The CDR3 contains 14 residues. Per the germline V gene, CDR1 is SGDLS and CDR2 is YYNGEE. V gave up 0 bases and J gave up 0 bases, with 6 bases separating them.

The chain couples TRBV7-3 to TRBJ2-7; the D is unclear. V was trimmed by 8 bases and J by 6 bases, leaving 11 bases between them. This CDR3 has 11 amino acids. Germline V lookup: CDR1 SGHTA, CDR2 FQGTGA. For the CDR3, the DNA is TGTGCCAGCCCGGAGTTGGCCGAGCAGTACTTC. The encoded protein is CASPELAEQYF.

This chain connects TRBV28 to TRBJ2-5; TRBD1 matches at 9 bases. Germline values: CDR1 MDHEN, CDR2 SYDVKM. The CDR3 runs to 13 residues. The V gene end was trimmed by 8 bases and the J gene end by 9 bases; junction bases not matched to a gene: 10. CDR3 nucleotide sequence: TGTGCCAGCGGGACAGGGCCGTCGGGGGCCCAGTACTTC. The encoded protein is CASGTGPSGAQYF.

This clone was recorded only once. Other DNA sequences of this sample code for an identical CDR3. The rearrangement joins TRBV5-1 to TRBJ1-1; D is unresolved. CDR1 and CDR2 (germline): SGHRS, YFSETQ. CDR3 size: 15 residues. V lost 1 base and J 3 bases, leaving 13 bases between the germline ends. In DNA form, the CDR3 reads TGCGCCAGCAGCTTGATGGCGGGTGGCGACACTGAAGCTTTCTTT. Encoded protein: CASSLMAGGDTEAFF.

The chain employs TRBV2 and TRBJ1-3; D ambiguous. V lost 6 bases, J lost 3 bases, and 15 bases lay in between. The CDR3 has 15 amino acids. The V gene's germline CDR1 is SNHLY and CDR2 FYNNEI. CDR3 amino acids: CASSPLLVFGNTIYF. The CDR3 bases are TGTGCCAGCAGCCCCCTTTTAGTTTTTGGAAACACCATATATTTT.

The rearrangement uses TRBV6-5 and TRBJ2-7; D perhaps matches TRBD1 (5 bases). CDR3 length: 16 amino acids. Germline loops: CDR1 MNHEY, CDR2 SVGAGI. Trimming removed 0 bases at V and 2 bases at J, with 14 bases between. CDR3 DNA sequence: TGTGCCAGCAGTTACTCAATCGGCCAGGGAACCTACGAGCAGTACTTC. This codes for CASSYSIGQGTYEQYF.

This chain connects TRBV11-2 to TRBJ2-7; TRBD2 matches at 10 bases. The ends lost 3 bases at V and 6 bases at J; junction bases unmatched: 14. This CDR3 comprises 17 residues. Germline V CDR1 and CDR2: SGHAT, FQNNGV. The CDR3 loop reads CASSFAGGLAGEGEQYF. The CDR3, as DNA: TGTGCCAGCAGCTTCGCAGGGGGGCTAGCGGGGGAAGGCGAGCAGTACTTC.

This chain links TRBV9 with TRBJ1-3; D possibly corresponds to TRBD1 (6 bases). V shed 4 bases and J shed 0 bases, with 20 bases lying between them. Germline CDR1 SGDLS, CDR2 YYNGEE. This CDR3 region has 18 residues. The CDR3 spells CASSNSPGDTSSGNTIYF. The CDR3 DNA follows: TGTGCCAGCAGCAACTCCCCAGGGGACACCTCCTCTGGAAACACCATATATTTT.